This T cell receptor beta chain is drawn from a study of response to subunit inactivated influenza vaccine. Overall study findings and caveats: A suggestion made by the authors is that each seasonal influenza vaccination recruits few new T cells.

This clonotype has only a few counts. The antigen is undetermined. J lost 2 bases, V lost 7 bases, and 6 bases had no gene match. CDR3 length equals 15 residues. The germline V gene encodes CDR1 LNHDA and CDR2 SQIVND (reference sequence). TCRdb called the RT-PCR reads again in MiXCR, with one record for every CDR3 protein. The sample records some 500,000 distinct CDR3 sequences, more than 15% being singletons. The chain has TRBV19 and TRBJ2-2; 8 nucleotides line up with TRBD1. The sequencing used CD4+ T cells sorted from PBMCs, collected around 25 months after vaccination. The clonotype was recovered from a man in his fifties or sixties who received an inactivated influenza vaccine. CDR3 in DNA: TGTGCCAGTATGACAGGGGCTTATAACACCGGGGAGCTGTTTTTT. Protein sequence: CASMTGAYNTGELFF.